Listed here are 21 T cell receptor beta chains from one sample, sequenced in a study of blood T cell repertoires in COVID-19. Generated by immunoSEQ multiplex PCR, the TCRdb table keeps only in-frame clones and is missing some. The table shows around 150,000 clones, with 80% occurring only once. Sequenced material: peripheral blood. All receptors come from a woman between 50 and 59 years old with acute or convalescent COVID-19.

Here the CDR3 reads CASSPLSSANTGELFF. CDR3 nucleotide sequence: TGTGCCAGCTCACCACTTTCCAGCGCGAACACCGGGGAGCTGTTTTTT. V is TRBV18 and J is TRBJ2-2; D is ambiguous. Trimming shortened V by 1 base and J by 0 bases, and 9 bases separated the two germline ends. This CDR3 contains 16 residues. The V gene's germline CDR1 is KGHSH and CDR2 LQKENI.

This chain links TRBV4-3 with TRBJ1-1; D is unresolved. The V end was cut by 1 base, the J end by 4 bases, with 13 bases between. Germline V gives CDR1 LGHNA, CDR2 YSLEER. This CDR3 spans 15 amino acids. The CDR3, as DNA: TGCGCCAGCAGCCAAGGAGGATGGCTCCGCACTGAAGCTTTCTTT. It yields the protein CASSQGGWLRTEAFF.

The sample holds one count of this clone. V usage is TRBV7-2 and J usage is TRBJ1-2; D not certain. The CDR3 is made up of 14 amino acids. V shed 6 bases and J shed 7 bases, with 18 bases lying between them. From germline, CDR1 is SGHTA and CDR2 FQGNSA. Here the CDR3 reads CASRPDGLGSGYTF. CDR3 DNA sequence: TGTGCCAGCAGACCCGACGGGCTCGGGAGTGGCTACACCTTC.

The V gene is TRBV5-1, the J gene TRBJ2-5; 8 nucleotides align to TRBD1. In germline, CDR1 is SGHRS, CDR2 YFSETQ. V shed 0 bases, J shed 0 bases, and the junction held 1 base outside the gene matches. This CDR3 has 15 amino acids. The CDR3 bases are TGCGCCAGCAGCTTGGGACAGGGGTACCAAGAGACCCAGTACTTC. Translated: CASSLGQGYQETQYF.

Only a few counts were recorded for this clone. This chain joins TRBV15 and TRBJ1-4; 9 nucleotides align to TRBD1. J lost 2 bases, V lost 3 bases, and 7 bases had no gene match. The germline gives CDR1 LNHNV, CDR2 YYDKDF (reference sequence). The CDR3 spans 17 residues. Written as DNA, the CDR3 is TGTGCCACCAGCAGCGGGACAGGGCCGGATACTAATGAAAAACTGTTTTTT. It translates to CATSSGTGPDTNEKLFF. The complete variable domain, with remaining parts taken from reference TRBV15 and TRBJ1-4, reads DAMVIQNPRYQVTQFGKPVTLSCSQTLNHNVMYWYQQKSSQAPKLLFHYYDKDFNNEADTPDNFQSRRPNTSFCFLDIRSPGLGDTAMYLCATSSGTGPDTNEKLFFGSGTQLSVL.

This clone was seen a single time. The chain links TRBV7-2 to TRBJ1-4; 8 bases are a match to TRBD1. CDR3 length equals 15 residues. The germline gives CDR1 SGHTA, CDR2 FQGNSA. The V gene end was trimmed by 2 bases and the J gene end by 7 bases; junction bases not matched to a gene: 6. The chain's CDR3 is CASSLSGGAIEKLFF. The DNA of the CDR3 is TGTGCCAGCAGCTTATCAGGGGGCGCGATTGAAAAACTGTTTTTT.

There are a few counts of this clone. The V and J genes are TRBV2 and TRBJ1-5; a weak D match, TRBD1 (5 bases). Germline V lookup: CDR1 SNHLY, CDR2 FYNNEI. The V end was cut by 7 bases, the J end by 3 bases, with 10 bases between. The CDR3 length is 13 residues. Here the CDR3 DNA reads TGTGCCAGCAAAGCACAGGACAATCAGCCCCAGCATTTT. Protein product: CASKAQDNQPQHF. The variable domain in full, with the rest retrieved from reference TRBV2 and TRBJ1-5, is EPEVTQTPSHQVTQMGQEVILRCVPISNHLYFYWYRQILGQKVEFLVSFYNNEISEKSEIFDDQFSVERPDGSNFTLKIRSTKLEDSAMYFCASKAQDNQPQHFGDGTRLSIL.

The chain links TRBV7-6 to TRBJ2-3; 7 positions match TRBD2. Germline V gene sequence: CDR1 SGHVS, CDR2 FNYEAQ. Trimming cost V 5 bases and J 4 bases; bases outside gene matches: 6. The CDR3 contains 14 residues. The CDR3 nucleotides are TGTGCCAGCAGCACACGACTAGCCTCAGATACGCAGTATTTT. It is translated as CASSTRLASDTQYF. Supplemented by reference TRBV7-6 and TRBJ2-3, the full variable domain reads GAGVSQSPRYKVTKRGQDVALRCDPISGHVSLYWYRQALGQGPEFLTYFNYEAQQDKSGLPNDRFSAERPEGSISTLTIQRTEQRDSAMYRCASSTRLASDTQYFGPGTRLTVL.

Here the CDR3 reads CASSLGHSQAAFF. CDR3 sequence (DNA): TGTGCCAGCTCACTGGGACACTCCCAAGCAGCTTTCTTT. The rearrangement uses TRBV18 and TRBJ1-1; a possible D gene is TRBD1 (6 bases). The germline V gene encodes CDR1 KGHSH and CDR2 LQKENI. This CDR3 spans 13 amino acids. Trimming removed 4 bases at V and 10 bases at J, with 16 bases between.

The chain links TRBV6-5 to TRBJ2-7; 9 bases are shared with TRBD1. The germline gives CDR1 MNHEY, CDR2 SVGAGI. CDR3 length: 14 residues. Losses at the gene ends were 6 bases for V and 5 bases for J; bases not matched to a gene: 8. CDR3 nucleotide sequence: TGTGCCAGCAGCCGAAGGACAGGGGCTGACGAGCAGTACTTC. This encodes CASSRRTGADEQYF.

The chain couples TRBV12-5 to TRBJ1-1, with D possibly TRBD1 on 6 matching bases. Looked up from germline, CDR1 is LGHNT and CDR2 is FRNRAP. Between the trimmed V and J ends, which lost 6 bases and 4 bases, there was a span of 12 bases. The CDR3 loop spans 13 amino acids. CDR3 in amino acids: CASGNLGGTEAFF. DNA for the CDR3: TGTGCTAGTGGGAACTTAGGGGGCACTGAAGCTTTCTTT.

The chain couples TRBV29-1 to TRBJ2-1, with D possibly being TRBD2 (6 bases). Per germline, CDR1 SQVTM and CDR2 ANQGSEA. This CDR3 contains 14 residues. V lost 3 bases to trimming and J lost 3 bases, with 12 bases between them. The CDR3: CSVEDGGVYNEQFF. The CDR3 DNA follows: TGCAGCGTTGAGGACGGGGGAGTCTACAATGAGCAGTTCTTC.

The CDR3 coding sequence is TGTGCCAGCAGTGAAGGAACGGGGATGAGCTATGGCTACACCTTC. This sequence encodes CASSEGTGMSYGYTF. The chain combines TRBV2 with TRBJ1-2; D not certain. CDR3 length: 15 residues. Germline CDR1 reads SNHLY; CDR2 reads FYNNEI. Trimming took 1 base from V and 4 from J, leaving 13 bases between them.

In its sample, this clone was seen once. The J gene is TRBJ1-2, the V gene TRBV5-6; D might be TRBD1 (5 bases). The CDR3 has 13 residues. The germline gives CDR1 SGHDT, CDR2 YYEEEE. Trimming cost V 0 bases and J 4 bases, with 7 bases left between them. The CDR3 bases are TGTGCCAGCAGCTTGGCAGGGCCCTATGGCTACACCTTC. Translation: CASSLAGPYGYTF. The complete variable domain, with remaining parts taken from reference TRBV5-6 and TRBJ1-2, reads DAGVTQSPTHLIKTRGQQVTLRCSPKSGHDTVSWYQQALGQGPQFIFQYYEEEERQRGNFPDRFSGHQFPNYSSELNVNALLLGDSALYLCASSLAGPYGYTFGSGTRLTVV.

This clone showed up just once. V and J are TRBV30 and TRBJ2-1; D is possibly TRBD1 (6 bases). The CDR3 runs 12 residues. CDR1 is GTSNPN, CDR2 SVGIG, per germline (reference sequence). V gave up 3 bases and J gave up 7 bases, with 10 bases separating them. The CDR3 DNA follows: TGTGCCTGGAGCGACCAGGGGAATGAGCAGTTCTTC. Encoded protein: CAWSDQGNEQFF.

This chain's CDR3 is CSASQQTYTEAFF. CDR3 nucleotide sequence: TGCAGTGCTAGTCAACAAACGTACACTGAAGCTTTCTTT. V and J are TRBV20-1 and TRBJ1-1; D gene uncertain. The CDR3 runs 13 residues. Per germline, CDR1 DFQATT and CDR2 SNEGSKA (reference sequence). The germline V and J ends were trimmed by 3 bases and 3 bases, with 11 bases remaining between them.

This sequence joins TRBV12-3 or TRBV12-4 and TRBJ1-2; D gene ambiguous. This CDR3 comprises 13 residues. Trimming left V 5 bases short and J 1 base short, with 8 bases between. The DNA of the CDR3 is TGTGCCAGCAGTAGCCATATTAACTATGGCTACACCTTC. Translation gives CASSSHINYGYTF.

This clone was counted between two and nine times. This chain links TRBV5-1 with TRBJ1-2; 9 nucleotides line up with TRBD1. Germline CDR1 reads SGHRS; CDR2 reads YFSETQ. Unmatched junction bases numbered 15, after V lost 4 bases and J lost 8 bases. This CDR3 spans 16 amino acids. The CDR3 sequence is CASSTPTITGGEGYTF. The CDR3 nucleotides are TGCGCCAGCAGCACTCCCACAATAACAGGGGGCGAGGGCTACACCTTC.

The chain couples TRBV9 to TRBJ1-2, with unresolved D. Germline V gene sequence: CDR1 SGDLS, CDR2 YYNGEE. Deletions cut 1 base from V and 6 bases from J, with 10 bases between. CDR3 length: 13 residues. DNA for the CDR3: TGTGCCAGCAGCGTAACGAGTATGGATGGCTACACCTTC. This gives the protein CASSVTSMDGYTF.

The chain has TRBV5-1 and TRBJ2-7, with D maybe TRBD1 (5 bases). The CDR3 sequence is 13 residues long. Germline V gene lookup returns CDR1 SGHRS and CDR2 YFSETQ. V was trimmed by 4 bases and J by 3 bases, leaving 11 bases between them. This CDR3 reads CASSVGHDYEQYF. CDR3 in DNA: TGCGCCAGCAGCGTAGGACACGACTACGAGCAGTACTTC.

V usage is TRBV6-5 and J usage is TRBJ1-6, with 7 bases identical to TRBD1. This CDR3 comprises 15 residues. CDR1 and CDR2 from the germline V gene are MNHEY and SVGAGI. Trimming cost V 4 bases and J 7 bases; bases outside gene matches: 7. CDR3 sequence (DNA): TGTGCCAGCAGTTCCCCCGGGACAGCAAATTCACCCCTCCACTTT. Translated, it gives CASSSPGTANSPLHF.